This entry features one TCR beta chain sequence. Its antigen remains unknown. Looked up from germline, CDR1 is MNHEY and CDR2 is SVGAGI. J was trimmed by 3 bases and V by 5 bases; bases with no gene match: 3. This CDR3 contains 15 residues. The data belong to a study of shared clonotypes between healthy human individuals. Study findings and constraints: Generation probabilities were higher for clonotypes shared across all four sorted-subset donors than for unshared ones. Incompleteness in sorted-subset sequencing, despite large depth, was shown by rarefaction.

Each replicate PCR on the sorted subsets used 200 to 250 ng DNA (about 30,000 T cell genomes). TCRdb's table, derived via immunoSEQ multiplex PCR, lists solely in-frame clones and lacks some. The sample has over a million clones; around 98.5% are singletons. The authors divided CD4+ cells into CD45RA+ naive and CD45RA-negative memory subsets. This rearrangement joins TRBV6-5 to TRBJ2-1; 11 bases match TRBD2. The receptor was isolated from a man aged 25-40 years in good health. The specimen sequenced was naive CD4+ T cells sorted from blood. Sample subset: CD45RA+ positively selected. The CDR3 DNA reads TGTGCCAGCAGTCAACTAGCGGGAGTCTACAATGAGCAGTTCTTC. This codes for CASSQLAGVYNEQFF.